These T cell receptor beta chains were read from a single sample in a study of OX40 agonist ivuxolimab in advanced cancers. Method: immunoSEQ multiplex PCR; TCRdb's copy keeps in-frame clones and lacks some. The sample records some 50,000 clones, around 86% being singletons. The material was CD4+ or CD8+ T cells sorted from blood, obtained in a trial of the OX40 agonist ivuxolimab. The receptors were gathered from an adult with an advanced solid tumor such as melanoma, head and neck, liver or kidney cancer. CDR3s leave out the opening cysteine and the closing phenylalanine or tryptophan.

j_gene | v_gene | CDR3aa
TRBJ1-5 | TRBV7-2 | ASSQSSVNQPQH
TRBJ1-2 | TRBV6-5 | ATEDNRGYT
TRBJ2-7 | TRBV7-2 | ASSPGQGDEQY
TRBJ2-3 | TRBV5-1 | ASSLGGTASSTDTQY
TRBJ2-5 | TRBV9 | ASSVGPGRAETQY
TRBJ2-1 | TRBV6-1 | ASSDAGTGGGNEQF
TRBJ2-5 | TRBV27 | ASSLRGGETQY
TRBJ1-1 | TRBV5-6 | ASSPLAGPGDTEAF
TRBJ2-1 | TRBV11-2 | ASSQTSLNEQF
TRBJ2-4 | TRBV27 | ASSDTGTGRAENIQY
TRBJ1-1 | TRBV6-1 | ASSEGDMSEAF
TRBJ1-2 | TRBV2 | ASSSDRTGPGYT
TRBJ2-1 | TRBV5-1 | ASSEQGAAYNEQF
TRBJ2-3 | TRBV7-9 | ASSFVPGLAGGDTQY
TRBJ2-2 | TRBV7-1 | ASSLSARGGELF
TRBJ1-2 | TRBV29-1 | SVRRPYGDYGYT
TRBJ1-4 | TRBV28 | ASSPPRRDEKLF
TRBJ1-3 | TRBV18 | ASSPVASGNTIY
TRBJ2-7 | TRBV7-2 | ASRILGTEGKQY
TRBJ2-1 | TRBV6-5 | ASSTDRGHYNEQF
TRBJ1-5 | TRBV2 | ASSGQGVQPQH
TRBJ1-5 | TRBV27 | ASSSGTPSGQPQH
TRBJ2-7 | TRBV7-2 | ASSSQGGVSYEQY
TRBJ1-6 | TRBV5-6 | ASSLRDNSPLH
TRBJ1-3 | TRBV9 | ASSVAQHGDTIY
TRBJ1-4 | TRBV5-1 | ASSLGRWRTNEKLF
TRBJ1-1 | TRBV12-2 | ASRLSRQGEGRTEAF
TRBJ2-1 | TRBV5-1 | ASTSTSGYNEQF
TRBJ1-5 | TRBV6-5 | ASRSRENSNQPQH
TRBJ1-2 | TRBV6-1 | ASSRQGAGNYGYT
TRBJ1-4 | TRBV25-1 | ASSGDRGSLKNEKLF
TRBJ1-1 | TRBV19 | ASSMDDRGNMNTEAF
TRBJ1-2 | TRBV6-5 | ASSEGPYYGYT
TRBJ1-4 | TRBV4-1 | ASSQGQGAGKLF
TRBJ2-3 | TRBV5-6 | ASSLRSTDTQY
TRBJ2-3 | TRBV5-1 | ASGPQGSSTDTQY
TRBJ1-3 | TRBV10-2 | ASGGASGNTIY
TRBJ1-6 | TRBV2 | ASSDRVSRSPLH
TRBJ1-3 | TRBV18 | ASSPDSSGNTIY
TRBJ1-2 | TRBV18 | ASSPEPGGHYGYT
TRBJ1-1 | TRBV5-6 | ASSLESVWNTEAF
TRBJ2-3 | TRBV14 | ASSRVGYLTDTQY
TRBJ2-3 | TRBV7-2 | ASSLKGETGGTDTQY
TRBJ1-2 | TRBV10-1 | ASSETESGGYT
TRBJ2-5 | TRBV5-4 | ASSFQETQY
TRBJ1-2 | TRBV10-1 | ASSAGRPYGYT
TRBJ2-1 | TRBV11-2 | ASSSLVGGGLGEQF
TRBJ2-3 | TRBV13 | ASSFRRSGATDTQY
TRBJ1-2 | TRBV5-1 | ASSSGTGGRYT
TRBJ2-1 | TRBV6-1 | ASSPRWGLYEQF
TRBJ2-7 | TRBV4-3 | ASSQAPFGQTEQY
TRBJ2-4 | TRBV7-9 | ASSPGVAKNIQY
TRBJ2-5 | TRBV5-1 | ASSLVTGGQTQY
TRBJ1-2 | TRBV28 | ASSLPGFGYT